Below are 30 T cell receptor beta chains sequenced from a single sample in a study of shared clonotypes between healthy human individuals (dated by TCRdb to about 2020). Library construction relied on the immunoSEQ multiplex PCR assay. TCRdb limited this immuneACCESS table to in-frame rearrangements with V and J called. A share of clones is missing; checked studies link under half to unresolved V genes, and the rest is unexplained. For this sample there are roughly 1,500,000 clones; 95% to 99% appear just once. The ten largest clones take up approximately 0.45% of the sample. Sequences were obtained from naive CD4+ T cells sorted from blood. Per the publication, the cell subset or site label means: CD45RA+ positively selected. The receptors shown here come from a man aged 25-45 years in good health.

The chain couples TRBV5-1 to TRBJ2-5, with TRBD1 identical over 8 bases. The CDR3 has 15 amino acids. J gave up 3 bases and V 5 bases, and 9 bases lay outside the gene matches. Germline lookup yields CDR1 SGHRS and CDR2 YFSETQ. CDR3 sequence: CASRARGLPEETQYF. The CDR3 coding sequence is TGCGCCAGCAGGGCCAGGGGGCTGCCCGAAGAGACCCAGTACTTC. Supplemented by reference TRBV5-1 and TRBJ2-5, the full variable domain reads KAGVTQTPRYLIKTRGQQVTLSCSPISGHRSVSWYQQTPGQGLQFLFEYFSETQRNKGNFPGRFSGRQFSNSRSEMNVSTLELGDSALYLCASRARGLPEETQYFGPGTRLLVL.

CDR3 nucleotide sequence: TGCGCCAGCAGCTTGACGACTTGGGAGACCCAGTACTTC. This sequence encodes CASSLTTWETQYF. The genes are TRBV5-1 and TRBJ2-5; D not certain. The V end lost 1 base, the J end lost 5 bases, and 9 bases lay between the germline ends. The germline V gene has CDR1 SGHRS and CDR2 YFSETQ. The CDR3 consists of 13 residues.

This chain connects TRBV4-1 to TRBJ1-1; TRBD1 matches at 9 bases. V was clipped by 4 bases and J by 3 bases; unmatched bases: 6. This CDR3 region has 15 residues. CDR1 and CDR2 from the germline V gene are MGHRA and YSYEKL. The CDR3 reads CASSPRDRADTEAFF. The CDR3 DNA sequence: TGCGCCAGCAGCCCTCGGGACAGGGCGGACACTGAAGCTTTCTTT.

The gene calls are TRBV5-1 and TRBJ2-1; 13 nucleotides align to TRBD2. Trimming at V came to 1 base and at J to 3 bases, leaving 4 bases not matched to a gene. CDR1 and CDR2 from the germline V gene are SGHRS and YFSETQ. The CDR3 is 17 residues long. CDR3 amino acids: CASSLSGLAGDYNEQFF. As DNA, the CDR3 is TGCGCCAGCAGCTTGTCAGGACTAGCGGGAGACTACAATGAGCAGTTCTTC.

V and J are TRBV25-1 and TRBJ2-1; the match to TRBD1 covers 7 bases. The V gene end was trimmed by 0 bases and the J gene end by 3 bases; junction bases not matched to a gene: 2. From germline, CDR1 is MGHDK and CDR2 SYGVNS. This CDR3 region has 15 residues. CDR3 sequence reads: CASSEYRGNYNEQFF. The DNA for the CDR3 is TGTGCCAGCAGTGAATACAGGGGGAACTACAATGAGCAGTTCTTC.

This chain connects TRBV5-4 to TRBJ2-1, with TRBD2 matching 7 bases. Germline lookup yields CDR1 SGHNT and CDR2 YYREEE (reference sequence). With V trimmed by 2 bases and J by 4 bases, 3 bases remained unmatched. CDR3 size: 14 residues. CDR3 nucleotide sequence: TGTGCCAGCAGCTTTAGCGGGTCATACAATGAGCAGTTCTTC. Protein product: CASSFSGSYNEQFF.

This chain connects TRBV6-4 to TRBJ2-7; TRBD1 matches 9 bases. Germline assignment: CDR1 MRHNA and CDR2 SNTAGT. The J segment lost 5 bases and the V segment lost 5 bases, leaving 13 bases of the junction unmatched. CDR3 length equals 16 residues. In DNA, the CDR3 is TGTGCCAGCAGTCTGTATCTGGGACAGGGAGTGGACGAGCAGTACTTC. Protein sequence: CASSLYLGQGVDEQYF.

This clone was detected only once. Here the CDR3 DNA reads TGTGCCAGCAGTTTACTAGCGGACAGCTCCTACAATGAGCAGTTCTTC. Translating gives CASSLLADSSYNEQFF. This sequence joins TRBV27 and TRBJ2-1; D is perhaps TRBD2 (7 bases). With 2 bases removed from V and 0 bases from J, the gap between germline ends came to 11 bases. Germline V CDR1 and CDR2: MNHEY, SMNVEV (reference sequence). The CDR3 covers 16 residues.

The chain uses TRBV18 and TRBJ2-1; the D is unclear. Germline V gives CDR1 KGHSH, CDR2 LQKENI. Trimming removed 3 bases at V and 6 bases at J, with 15 bases between. The CDR3 runs to 15 residues. The CDR3 nucleotides read TGTGCCAGCTCACCTTACATAGATAGCCTCAATGAGCAGTTCTTC. Its translation: CASSPYIDSLNEQFF.

This clone was detected only once. This sequence joins TRBV29-1 and TRBJ2-3; possible D gene TRBD1, 5 bases. From germline, CDR1 is SQVTM and CDR2 ANQGSEA. V gave up 3 bases and J gave up 6 bases, with 7 bases separating them. This CDR3 comprises 11 residues. The CDR3 DNA reads TGCAGCGTTGATGGGGCCGATACGCAGTATTTT. As protein: CSVDGADTQYF.

This CDR3 is CASSLMALRPTNEKLFF. CDR3 DNA: TGTGCCAGCTCACTGATGGCACTGCGACCAACTAATGAAAAACTGTTTTTT. This sequence joins TRBV18 and TRBJ1-4; D gene uncertain. The CDR3 has 17 residues. The V gene lost 4 bases and the J gene lost 0 bases, with 15 bases spanning the gap. Germline loops: CDR1 KGHSH, CDR2 LQKENI.

About this clone itself: Other DNA sequences of this sample code for an identical CDR3. The chain combines TRBV9 with TRBJ2-2, with no clear D. The germline gives CDR1 SGDLS, CDR2 YYNGEE. The V gene lost 0 bases and the J gene lost 6 bases, with 6 bases spanning the gap. The CDR3 is 13 amino acids. The CDR3, as DNA: TGTGCCAGCAGCGTAGGACTCGCCGGGGAGCTGTTTTTT. Its translation: CASSVGLAGELFF.

About this clone: The same CDR3 arises from other DNA sequences in this sample as well. The chain has TRBV7-2 and TRBJ2-5, with D perhaps matching TRBD2 (5 bases). In germline, CDR1 is SGHTA, CDR2 FQGNSA. This CDR3 spans 14 amino acids. V was clipped by 1 base and J by 5 bases, with 11 bases between them. The CDR3 here is CASSLEAGRETQYF. In nucleotides, the CDR3 is TGTGCCAGCAGCTTAGAGGCGGGTAGGGAGACCCAGTACTTC.

The J gene is TRBJ1-3, the V gene TRBV5-5; a weak D match, TRBD1 (6 bases). Per germline, CDR1 SGHKS and CDR2 YYEKEE (reference sequence). The CDR3 runs to 17 residues. The ends were cut back, 0 bases at V and 1 base at J, with 14 bases in the middle. The CDR3 loop is CASSLDGQIWSGNTIYF. The CDR3 nucleotides are TGTGCCAGCAGCTTGGATGGACAGATTTGGTCTGGAAACACCATATATTTT. Full variable domain (rest looked up from reference TRBV5-5 and TRBJ1-3): DAGVTQSPTHLIKTRGQQVTLRCSPISGHKSVSWYQQVLGQGPQFIFQYYEKEERGRGNFPDRFSARQFPNYSSELNVNALLLGDSALYLCASSLDGQIWSGNTIYFGEGSWLTVV.

The rearrangement links TRBV5-1 to TRBJ2-3, with 8 bases fitting TRBD1. CDR1 and CDR2 from the germline V gene are SGHRS and YFSETQ. The CDR3 consists of 15 residues. After removal of 3 bases from V and 2 bases from J, the junction contained 5 bases not matched to a gene. In nucleotides, the CDR3 is TGCGCCAGCAGCTCGCGGACAGGGTCCACAGATACGCAGTATTTT. Translating it yields CASSSRTGSTDTQYF.

This chain uses TRBV10-2 with TRBJ2-1; 9 bases are shared with TRBD2. Germline V lookup: CDR1 WSHSY, CDR2 SAAADI. The CDR3 runs to 15 residues. Germline trimming cut 4 bases from V and 5 bases from J; bases unmatched to any gene: 6. The CDR3 reads CASSVLAGVHNEQFF. The DNA of the CDR3 is TGCGCCAGCAGTGTATTAGCGGGAGTCCACAATGAGCAGTTCTTC.

The rearrangement joins TRBV14 to TRBJ2-7, with 14 bases aligning to TRBD2. This CDR3 spans 17 amino acids. Looked up from germline, CDR1 is SGHDN and CDR2 is FVKESK. V shed 1 base, J shed 3 bases, and the junction held 5 bases outside the gene matches. For the CDR3, the DNA is TGTGCCAGCAGCCAAGTCCTGGGACTAGCGGGAGTCTACGAGCAGTACTTC. It is translated as CASSQVLGLAGVYEQYF.

J is TRBJ2-7 and V is TRBV28; D tentatively reads TRBD1 or TRBD2 (6 bases each). The germline V gene has CDR1 MDHEN and CDR2 SYDVKM. There are 14 residues in the CDR3. Trimming removed 8 bases from V and 2 bases from J, with 16 bases in between. CDR3 bases: TGTGCCAGCGGATCCTCCGGGGGCACCTACGAGCAGTACTTC. It translates to CASGSSGGTYEQYF.

This rearrangement joins TRBV9 to TRBJ2-7, with D perhaps given as TRBD1 or TRBD2 (5 bases each). The V end lost 2 bases, the J end lost 5 bases, and 17 bases lay between the germline ends. This CDR3 region has 15 residues. Looked up from germline, CDR1 is SGDLS and CDR2 is YYNGEE. In nucleotides, the CDR3 is TGTGCCAGCAGCGTCGGGACCAATCCTGTTAACGAGCAGTACTTC. This gives the protein CASSVGTNPVNEQYF. Full variable domain (rest looked up from reference TRBV9 and TRBJ2-7): DSGVTQTPKHLITATGQRVTLRCSPRSGDLSVYWYQQSLDQGLQFLIQYYNGEERAKGNILERFSAQQFPDLHSELNLSSLELGDSALYFCASSVGTNPVNEQYFGPGTRLTVT.

With respect to this clone: Different DNA sequences within this sample yield the same CDR3. The rearrangement links TRBV7-9 to TRBJ2-1, with 12 bases lining up with TRBD2. Germline CDR1 is SEHNR and CDR2 is FQNEAQ (reference sequence). V lost 4 bases to trimming and J lost 10 bases; unmatched junction nucleotides: 8. This CDR3 region has 15 residues. CDR3 coding DNA: TGTGCCAGCAGCTCTCCGGGACTAGCGGGTGGGGAGCAGTTCTTC. It encodes CASSSPGLAGGEQFF.

To note about this clone: Other nucleotide sequences from this sample produce the same CDR3. The V call is TRBV5-1, the J call TRBJ1-2, with D perhaps TRBD1 (5 bases). Germline assignment: CDR1 SGHRS and CDR2 YFSETQ. The CDR3 extends over 15 amino acids. Trimming left V 0 bases short and J 1 base short, with 10 bases between. This CDR3 is CASSLAGTVNYGYTF. CDR3 in DNA: TGCGCCAGCAGCTTGGCAGGGACGGTTAACTATGGCTACACCTTC.

This chain links TRBV6-5 with TRBJ1-2; maybe TRBD1 (6 bases). Germline V gives CDR1 MNHEY, CDR2 SVGAGI. Between the trimmed V and J ends, which lost 5 bases and 8 bases, there was a span of 18 bases. The CDR3 has 14 amino acids. In DNA, the CDR3 is TGTGCCAGCAGTGAAACCGGGACACCAAGAGGCTACACCTTC. Protein sequence: CASSETGTPRGYTF.

The chain recombines TRBV28 with TRBJ1-1, with TRBD1 as a possible D gene (5 bases). Germline CDR1 is MDHEN and CDR2 is SYDVKM. The CDR3 runs to 14 residues. V was trimmed by 8 bases and J by 1 base, leaving 14 bases between them. In DNA, the CDR3 is TGTGCCAGCCTCGGATTCCAGGGGAACACTGAAGCTTTCTTT. Translation: CASLGFQGNTEAFF.

The rearrangement links TRBV5-8 to TRBJ1-4; 11 bases map to TRBD1. There are 16 residues in the CDR3. From germline, CDR1 is SGHTS and CDR2 YDEGEE. J lost 8 bases, V lost 2 bases, and 8 bases had no gene match. CDR3 in DNA: TGTGCCAGCAGCTTCGTCAGGACAGGGGGCGACGAAAAACTGTTTTTT. Amino acids: CASSFVRTGGDEKLFF.

This chain connects TRBV7-9 to TRBJ2-1, with 11 bases aligning to TRBD1. Germline V gene sequence: CDR1 SEHNR, CDR2 FQNEAQ (reference sequence). The CDR3 is 18 residues long. The V segment lost 3 bases and the J segment 0 bases; nucleotides outside the gene matches: 7. The CDR3 DNA is TGTGCCAGCAGCTTCGGACAGGGGGCTTCGAGCTCCTACAATGAGCAGTTCTTC. Protein: CASSFGQGASSSYNEQFF.

In this sample, this clone turned up once. The V and J genes are TRBV25-1 and TRBJ2-1, with 8 bases that match TRBD1. V was pared by 3 bases and J by 0 bases, with 4 bases of the junction left unmatched. Germline CDR1 and CDR2: MGHDK and SYGVNS. The CDR3 runs to 16 residues. Written as DNA, the CDR3 is TGTGCCAGCAGTGACCGGACAGGGAGCTCCTACAATGAGCAGTTCTTC. Translating gives CASSDRTGSSYNEQFF.

The chain joins TRBV2 to TRBJ2-7; 8 bases agree with TRBD1. CDR3 length: 13 amino acids. The J segment lost 5 bases and the V segment lost 7 bases, leaving 7 bases of the junction unmatched. Germline V gene data show CDR1 as SNHLY and CDR2 as FYNNEI. The CDR3 sequence is CASTGDRMNEQYF. As DNA, the CDR3 is TGTGCCAGCACCGGGGACAGGATGAACGAGCAGTACTTC. Full variable domain (remainder filled in from reference TRBV2 and TRBJ2-7): EPEVTQTPSHQVTQMGQEVILRCVPISNHLYFYWYRQILGQKVEFLVSFYNNEISEKSEIFDDQFSVERPDGSNFTLKIRSTKLEDSAMYFCASTGDRMNEQYFGPGTRLTVT.

V usage is TRBV29-1 and J usage is TRBJ2-7, with 12 positions matching TRBD1. Germline V lookup: CDR1 SQVTM, CDR2 ANQGSEA. The junction had 6 bases not matched to a gene; V was cut back by 7 bases and J by 5 bases. CDR3 length: 13 residues. The CDR3 loop reads CSAAGQGAHEQYF. CDR3 nucleotide sequence: TGCAGCGCAGCGGGACAGGGGGCCCACGAGCAGTACTTC.

This chain joins TRBV19 and TRBJ2-1, with 13 bases fitting TRBD2. This CDR3 spans 16 amino acids. Germline V gives CDR1 LNHDA, CDR2 SQIVND (reference sequence). With 3 bases clipped from V and 1 base from J, the junction kept 0 bases outside the gene matches. CDR3 DNA: TGTGCCAGTAGTATGACTAGCGGGGGGTCCTACAATGAGCAGTTCTTC. Amino acids: CASSMTSGGSYNEQFF. Full variable domain (rest looked up from reference TRBV19 and TRBJ2-1): DGGITQSPKYLFRKEGQNVTLSCEQNLNHDAMYWYRQDPGQGLRLIYYSQIVNDFQKGDIAEGYSVSREKKESFPLTVTSAQKNPTAFYLCASSMTSGGSYNEQFFGPGTRLTVL.

The V and J genes are TRBV11-2 and TRBJ2-7, with 9 bases identical to TRBD1. The J segment lost 6 bases and the V segment lost 5 bases, leaving 11 bases of the junction unmatched. The CDR3 is 15 amino acids. Germline assignment: CDR1 SGHAT and CDR2 FQNNGV. The CDR3 DNA follows: TGTGCCAGCAGCCCTAGAGGGACAGGGATTGCCGAGCAGTACTTC. The encoded protein is CASSPRGTGIAEQYF.